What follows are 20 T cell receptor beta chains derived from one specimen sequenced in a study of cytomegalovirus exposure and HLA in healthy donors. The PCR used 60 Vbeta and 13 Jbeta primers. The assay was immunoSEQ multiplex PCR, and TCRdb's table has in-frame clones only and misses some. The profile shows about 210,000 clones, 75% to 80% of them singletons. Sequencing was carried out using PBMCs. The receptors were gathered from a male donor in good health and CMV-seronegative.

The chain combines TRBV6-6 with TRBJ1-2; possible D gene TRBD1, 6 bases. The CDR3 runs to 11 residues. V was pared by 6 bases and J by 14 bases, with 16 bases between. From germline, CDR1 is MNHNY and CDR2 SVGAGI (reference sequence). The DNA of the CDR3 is TGTGCCAGCAGCCCGGGCGGTAGGGGGACCTTC. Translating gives CASSPGGRGTF.

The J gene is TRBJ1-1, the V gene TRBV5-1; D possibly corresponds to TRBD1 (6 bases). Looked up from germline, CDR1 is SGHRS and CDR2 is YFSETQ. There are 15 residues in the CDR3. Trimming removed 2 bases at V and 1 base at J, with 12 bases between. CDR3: CASSFSGGPNTEAFF. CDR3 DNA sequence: TGCGCCAGCAGCTTCTCGGGGGGCCCGAACACTGAAGCTTTCTTT.

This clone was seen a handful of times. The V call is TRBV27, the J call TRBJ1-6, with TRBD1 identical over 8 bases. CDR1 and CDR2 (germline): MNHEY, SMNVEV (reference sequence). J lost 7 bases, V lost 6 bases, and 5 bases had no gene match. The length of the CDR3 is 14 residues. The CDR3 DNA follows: TGTGCCAGCAGAGGGACAGGCGCCAATTCACCCCTCCACTTT. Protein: CASRGTGANSPLHF.

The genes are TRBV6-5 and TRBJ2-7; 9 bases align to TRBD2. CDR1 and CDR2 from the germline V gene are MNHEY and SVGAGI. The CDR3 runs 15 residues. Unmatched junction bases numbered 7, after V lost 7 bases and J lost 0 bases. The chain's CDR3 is CASTGREGSSYEQYF. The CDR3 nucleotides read TGTGCCAGCACCGGGCGGGAGGGAAGCTCCTACGAGCAGTACTTC.

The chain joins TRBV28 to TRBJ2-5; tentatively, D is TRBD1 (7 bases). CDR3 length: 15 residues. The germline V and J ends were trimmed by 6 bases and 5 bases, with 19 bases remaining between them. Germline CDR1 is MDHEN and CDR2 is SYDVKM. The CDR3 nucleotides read TGTGCCAGCAGACTAACAGGGGCCCGGGGGGAGACCCAGTACTTC. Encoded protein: CASRLTGARGETQYF.

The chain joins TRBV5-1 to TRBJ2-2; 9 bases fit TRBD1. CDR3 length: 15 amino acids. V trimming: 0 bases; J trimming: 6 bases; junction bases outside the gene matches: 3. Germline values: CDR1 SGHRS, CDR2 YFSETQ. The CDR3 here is CASSLAGQGAGELFF. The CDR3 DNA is TGCGCCAGCAGCTTGGCGGGACAGGGCGCCGGGGAGCTGTTTTTT.

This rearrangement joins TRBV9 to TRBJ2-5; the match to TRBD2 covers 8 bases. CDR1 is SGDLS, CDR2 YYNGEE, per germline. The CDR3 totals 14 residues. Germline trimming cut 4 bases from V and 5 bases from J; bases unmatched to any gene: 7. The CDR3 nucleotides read TGTGCCAGCAGCTCCCCGACTAGCGTGGAGACCCAGTACTTC. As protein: CASSSPTSVETQYF.

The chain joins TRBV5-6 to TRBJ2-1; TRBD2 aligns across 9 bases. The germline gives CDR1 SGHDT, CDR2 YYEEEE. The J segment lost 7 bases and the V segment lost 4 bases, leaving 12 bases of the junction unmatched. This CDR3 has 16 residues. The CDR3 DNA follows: TGTGCCAGCAGCGGAAGCGGGGGGCCAAAGGGGAATGAGCAGTTCTTC. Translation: CASSGSGGPKGNEQFF.

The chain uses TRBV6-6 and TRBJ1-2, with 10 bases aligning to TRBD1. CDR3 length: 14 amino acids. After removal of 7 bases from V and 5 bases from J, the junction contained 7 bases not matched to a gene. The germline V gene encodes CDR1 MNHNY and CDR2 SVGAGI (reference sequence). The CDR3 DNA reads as TGTGCCAGCACTCCCGGACAGGGGGGGTATGGCTACACCTTC. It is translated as CASTPGQGGYGYTF.

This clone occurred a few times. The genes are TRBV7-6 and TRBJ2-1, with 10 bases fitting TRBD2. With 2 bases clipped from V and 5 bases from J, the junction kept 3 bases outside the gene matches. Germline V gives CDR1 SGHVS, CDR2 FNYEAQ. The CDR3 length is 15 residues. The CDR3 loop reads CASSLLAGVNNEQFF. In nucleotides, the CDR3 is TGTGCCAGCAGCTTACTAGCGGGGGTCAACAATGAGCAGTTCTTC.

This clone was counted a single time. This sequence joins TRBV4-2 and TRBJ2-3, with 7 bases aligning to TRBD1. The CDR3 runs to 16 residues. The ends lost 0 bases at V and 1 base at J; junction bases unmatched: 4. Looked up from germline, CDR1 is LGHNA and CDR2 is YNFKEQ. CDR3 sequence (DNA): TGTGCCAGCAGCCAAGACCAGGGGGTTCGCACAGATACGCAGTATTTT. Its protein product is CASSQDQGVRTDTQYF.

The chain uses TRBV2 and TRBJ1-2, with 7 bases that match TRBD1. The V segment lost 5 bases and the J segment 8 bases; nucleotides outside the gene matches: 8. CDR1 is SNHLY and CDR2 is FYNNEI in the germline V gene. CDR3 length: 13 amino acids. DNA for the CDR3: TGTGCCAGCAGTCCTATAGGGACAGACGGCTACACCTTC. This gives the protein CASSPIGTDGYTF.

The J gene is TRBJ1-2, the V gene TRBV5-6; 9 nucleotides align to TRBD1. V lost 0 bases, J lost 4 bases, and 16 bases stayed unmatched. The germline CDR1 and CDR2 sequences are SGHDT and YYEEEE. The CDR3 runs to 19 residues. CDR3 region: CASSLVGQFGTGTGYGYTF. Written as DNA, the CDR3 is TGTGCCAGCAGCTTGGTTGGGCAGTTTGGGACAGGGACCGGCTATGGCTACACCTTC.

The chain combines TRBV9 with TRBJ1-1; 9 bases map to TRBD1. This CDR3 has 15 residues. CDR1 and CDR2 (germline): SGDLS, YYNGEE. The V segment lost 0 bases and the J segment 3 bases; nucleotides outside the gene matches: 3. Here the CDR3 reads CASSVVRTGDTEAFF. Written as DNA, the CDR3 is TGTGCCAGCAGCGTAGTAAGGACAGGGGACACTGAAGCTTTCTTT.

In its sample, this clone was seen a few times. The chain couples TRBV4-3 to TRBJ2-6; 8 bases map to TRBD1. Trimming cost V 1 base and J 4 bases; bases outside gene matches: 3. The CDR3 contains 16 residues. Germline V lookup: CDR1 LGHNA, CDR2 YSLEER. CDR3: CASSQASGGGANVLTF. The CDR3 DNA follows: TGCGCCAGCAGCCAAGCCTCAGGGGGCGGGGCCAACGTCCTGACTTTC.

In DNA, the CDR3 is TGTGCCTGGAGTTACAGGGGGGGGACCGGGGAGCTGTTTTTT. It codes for CAWSYRGGTGELFF. The rearrangement uses TRBV30 and TRBJ2-2; possible D gene TRBD1, 8 bases. Germline V lookup: CDR1 GTSNPN, CDR2 SVGIG (reference sequence). The CDR3 runs 14 residues. Trimming cost V 2 bases and J 5 bases, with 12 bases left between them.

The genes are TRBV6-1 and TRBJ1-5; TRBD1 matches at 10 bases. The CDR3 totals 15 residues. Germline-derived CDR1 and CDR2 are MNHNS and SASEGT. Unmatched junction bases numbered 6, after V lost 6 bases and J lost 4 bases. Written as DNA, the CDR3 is TGTGCCAGCAGCGCCGGGACAGGGGATAATCAGCCCCAGCATTTT. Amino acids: CASSAGTGDNQPQHF.

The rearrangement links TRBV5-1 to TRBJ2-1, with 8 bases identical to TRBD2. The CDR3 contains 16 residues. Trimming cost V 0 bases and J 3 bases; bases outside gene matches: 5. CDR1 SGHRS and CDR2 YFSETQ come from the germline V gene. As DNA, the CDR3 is TGCGCCAGCAGCTTGGGGAGCGGGAGTGGCTACAATGAGCAGTTCTTC. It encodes CASSLGSGSGYNEQFF.

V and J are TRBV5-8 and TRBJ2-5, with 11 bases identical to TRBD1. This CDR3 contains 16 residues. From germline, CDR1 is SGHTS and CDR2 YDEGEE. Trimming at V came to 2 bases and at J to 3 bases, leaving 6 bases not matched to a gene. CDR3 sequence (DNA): TGTGCCAGCAGCTTCAAACCGGGACAGGGGGAAGAGACCCAGTACTTC. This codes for CASSFKPGQGEETQYF.

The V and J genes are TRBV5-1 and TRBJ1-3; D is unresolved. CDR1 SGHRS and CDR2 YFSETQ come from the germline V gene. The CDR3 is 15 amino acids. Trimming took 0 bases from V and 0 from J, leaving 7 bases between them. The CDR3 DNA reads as TGCGCCAGCAGCTTGGACGCAGTCTCTGGAAACACCATATATTTT. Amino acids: CASSLDAVSGNTIYF.